This T cell receptor (beta chain) is from a study of blood T cell repertoires in COVID-19. Produced via immunoSEQ multiplex PCR; TCRdb's table is partial and in-frame only. The sample includes more than 35,000 clones, over 75% of them seen just once. Per the germline V gene, CDR1 is LNHDA and CDR2 is SQIVND (reference sequence). The V end lost 1 base, the J end lost 6 bases, and 19 bases lay between the germline ends. The length of the CDR3 is 17 residues. The chain recombines TRBV19 with TRBJ1-5, with TRBD1 as a possible D gene (6 bases). This clonotype was obtained from a man aged 25-45 years with active or convalescent COVID-19. The sequenced sample consisted of peripheral blood. The DNA for the CDR3 is TGTGCCAGTAGTATAGGTACCAGGGGAAGAAGTTTTCAGCCCCAGCATTTT. Its protein is CASSIGTRGRSFQPQHF.